The 29 T cell receptor beta chains below come from one sample, sequenced in a study of cytomegalovirus exposure and HLA in healthy donors. PCR was performed using 60 Vbeta and 13 Jbeta primers. Measured with immunoSEQ multiplex PCR; TCRdb has only the in-frame clones, and not every one. Among 150,000 to 200,000 clones listed, just over 75% were seen once. The specimen sequenced was PBMCs. Source of these receptors: a woman in her twenties or thirties in good health and CMV-seropositive.

The chain joins TRBV4-3 to TRBJ1-3, with 7 nucleotides matching TRBD1. The CDR3 loop spans 17 amino acids. V dropped 0 bases and J dropped 0; count of bases not matched to a gene: 5. Per the germline V gene, CDR1 is LGHNA and CDR2 is YSLEER. The CDR3 DNA reads as TGCGCCAGCAGCCAAGATAATACAGGGGCCTCTGGAAACACCATATATTTT. Translating it yields CASSQDNTGASGNTIYF.

The rearrangement joins TRBV19 to TRBJ1-2; D gene uncertain. The V end was cut by 3 bases, the J end by 8 bases, with 25 bases between. The length of the CDR3 is 17 residues. Per germline, CDR1 LNHDA and CDR2 SQIVND (reference sequence). Here the CDR3 reads CASSIKPADGIRGGYTF. DNA of the CDR3: TGTGCCAGTAGTATTAAACCTGCGGATGGCATCCGGGGAGGCTACACCTTC.

The genes are TRBV5-1 and TRBJ1-4; D remains ambiguous. The CDR3 has 13 amino acids. Trimming took 0 bases from V and 8 from J, leaving 8 bases between them. The V gene's germline CDR1 is SGHRS and CDR2 YFSETQ. CDR3 in DNA: TGCGCCAGCAGCTTGGGCCGCGGGGAAAAACTGTTTTTT. It specifies CASSLGRGEKLFF.

The chain recombines TRBV7-9 with TRBJ2-1; D remains ambiguous. Trimming cost V 3 bases and J 15 bases, with 21 bases left between them. From germline, CDR1 is SEHNR and CDR2 FQNEAQ (reference sequence). The CDR3 covers 14 residues. CDR3 nucleotides: TGTGCCAGCAGCTTCACGGGTGAGATTCCCATACTGTTCTTC. Translating gives CASSFTGEIPILFF.

The chain combines TRBV9 with TRBJ2-3; 7 bases map to TRBD1. CDR1 SGDLS and CDR2 YYNGEE come from the germline V gene. V was clipped by 2 bases and J by 4 bases; unmatched bases: 10. The CDR3 sequence is 16 residues long. CDR3 loop: CASSVGLTGLADTQYF. The CDR3 nucleotides read TGTGCCAGCAGCGTGGGTTTGACAGGGTTGGCAGATACGCAGTATTTT.

This clone occurred many times. Here the CDR3 DNA reads TGTGCCAGCAGACTAACATCGACAGGGAACACTGAAGCTTTCTTT. Protein sequence: CASRLTSTGNTEAFF. The genes are TRBV6-5 and TRBJ1-1; D is perhaps TRBD1 (6 bases). Germline assignment: CDR1 MNHEY and CDR2 SVGAGI. CDR3 length: 15 amino acids. The V gene lost 6 bases and the J gene lost 1 base, with 15 bases spanning the gap.

The V call is TRBV28, the J call TRBJ1-5, with D hard to call. The CDR3 sequence is 15 residues long. The V end lost 6 bases, the J end lost 1 base, and 13 bases lay between the germline ends. Germline CDR1 reads MDHEN; CDR2 reads SYDVKM. CDR3 in amino acids: CASSAVSVSNQPQHF. DNA of the CDR3: TGTGCCAGCAGCGCCGTGAGCGTAAGCAATCAGCCCCAGCATTTT.

The rearrangement uses TRBV27 and TRBJ1-1; weak D call: TRBD1 (6 bases). The germline V and J ends were trimmed by 3 bases and 5 bases, with 13 bases remaining between them. CDR1 is MNHEY, CDR2 SMNVEV, per germline (reference sequence). The CDR3 is 14 residues long. The CDR3 region is CASSFQGSLTEAFF. CDR3 DNA: TGTGCCAGCAGTTTTCAGGGGTCCTTAACTGAAGCTTTCTTT.

The chain joins TRBV19 to TRBJ1-5; maybe TRBD1 (6 bases). The CDR3 consists of 14 residues. CDR1 is LNHDA and CDR2 is SQIVND in the germline V gene (reference sequence). V lost 5 bases and J lost 2, with 10 bases in between. The CDR3 nucleotides read TGTGCCAGTAGTCAGGGGATCGGCAATCAGCCCCAGCATTTT. It encodes CASSQGIGNQPQHF.

This clone was found a few times. The chain recombines TRBV5-1 with TRBJ2-5, with D uncertain. Germline V gene lookup returns CDR1 SGHRS and CDR2 YFSETQ. This CDR3 is 13 amino acids long. V shed 0 bases and J shed 4 bases, with 7 bases lying between them. The DNA for the CDR3 is TGCGCCAGCAGCTTGGTCGTAGCAGAGACCCAGTACTTC. It encodes CASSLVVAETQYF.

The gene calls are TRBV18 and TRBJ2-7; D is possibly TRBD1 (6 bases). The CDR3 sequence is 14 residues long. Germline V gives CDR1 KGHSH, CDR2 LQKENI. Trimming took off 2 bases at V and 2 bases at J, with 10 bases between the two ends. CDR3 DNA sequence: TGTGCCAGCTCACCAGGACAGCTGCCCTACGAGCAGTACTTC. This sequence encodes CASSPGQLPYEQYF.

This clone was detected only once. The V gene is TRBV28, the J gene TRBJ1-6; 8 positions agree with TRBD1. From germline, CDR1 is MDHEN and CDR2 SYDVKM. J gave up 7 bases and V 5 bases, and 13 bases lay outside the gene matches. The CDR3 is made up of 17 amino acids. The CDR3 DNA is TGTGCCAGCAGTGCTAGACAGGGGAAACAGGGGAATTCACCCCTCCACTTT. It is translated as CASSARQGKQGNSPLHF.

The gene calls are TRBV7-8 and TRBJ1-1; D not certain. The germline CDR1 and CDR2 sequences are SGHVS and FQNEAQ. The CDR3 loop spans 13 amino acids. Trimming shortened V by 5 bases and J by 2 bases, and 9 bases separated the two germline ends. CDR3 coding DNA: TGTGCCAGCAGCGCGACGGGAAACACTGAAGCTTTCTTT. It translates to CASSATGNTEAFF.

This chain connects TRBV5-1 to TRBJ2-2, with TRBD1 matching 7 bases. The CDR3 is 15 amino acids. The V gene's germline CDR1 is SGHRS and CDR2 YFSETQ. The J segment lost 4 bases and the V segment lost 4 bases, leaving 7 bases of the junction unmatched. Written as DNA, the CDR3 is TGCGCCAGCAGCCCCTCACCAGGGGGCACCGGGGAGCTGTTTTTT. It specifies CASSPSPGGTGELFF.

The genes are TRBV7-8 and TRBJ2-3; 8 nucleotides match TRBD1. V gave up 3 bases and J gave up 0 bases; unmatched junction bases: 20. The germline CDR1 and CDR2 sequences are SGHVS and FQNEAQ. The CDR3 consists of 21 residues. CDR3 in amino acids: CASSLQPNRFKDRVSTDTQYF. In nucleotides, the CDR3 is TGTGCCAGCAGCTTGCAGCCGAACCGATTCAAGGACAGGGTTAGCACAGATACGCAGTATTTT.

This clone has only a few counts. The J gene is TRBJ2-7, the V gene TRBV2, with 10 bases lining up with TRBD1. CDR1 and CDR2 from the germline V gene are SNHLY and FYNNEI. The CDR3 loop spans 15 amino acids. V trimming: 1 base; J trimming: 6 bases; junction bases outside the gene matches: 6. In nucleotides, the CDR3 is TGTGCCAGCAGTGAAGGGGACAGGGGACTTCTCGAGCAGTACTTC. Translated, it gives CASSEGDRGLLEQYF.

The table lists this clone with a few counts. The CDR3 region is CASTDTRSPILEQYF. The CDR3 region has the DNA TGTGCCAGCACCGATACACGATCCCCAATCTTGGAGCAGTACTTC. This chain connects TRBV28 to TRBJ2-7; D is unresolved. The length of the CDR3 is 15 residues. The V and J ends lost 7 bases and 7 bases respectively, with 23 bases between them. Germline CDR1 MDHEN, CDR2 SYDVKM.

The V call is TRBV6-1, the J call TRBJ2-7; D is unresolved. V lost 4 bases and J lost 2, with 9 bases in between. Per the germline V gene, CDR1 is MNHNS and CDR2 is SASEGT. The CDR3 is 13 amino acids. This CDR3 reads CASSVAQTYEQYF. The CDR3 DNA reads as TGTGCCAGCAGTGTAGCACAAACCTACGAGCAGTACTTC.

The chain is built from TRBV2 and TRBJ2-4; D not resolved. The length of the CDR3 is 11 residues. Germline loops: CDR1 SNHLY, CDR2 FYNNEI. V was cut by 8 bases and J by 1 base, with 3 bases left in between. CDR3 amino acids: CASLAKNIQYF. The CDR3 DNA is TGTGCCAGCCTGGCCAAAAACATTCAGTACTTC.

This clone showed up just once. This rearrangement joins TRBV5-6 to TRBJ1-2, with TRBD1 identical over 7 bases. The V gene end was trimmed by 1 base and the J gene end by 4 bases; junction bases not matched to a gene: 7. The CDR3 consists of 15 residues. CDR1 is SGHDT, CDR2 YYEEEE, per germline. CDR3 region: CASSLRTGGFYGYTF. The CDR3, as DNA: TGTGCCAGCAGCTTGAGGACAGGAGGCTTCTATGGCTACACCTTC. The full variable domain, in which reference TRBV5-6 and TRBJ1-2 provide the parts outside the CDR3, is DAGVTQSPTHLIKTRGQQVTLRCSPKSGHDTVSWYQQALGQGPQFIFQYYEEEERQRGNFPDRFSGHQFPNYSSELNVNALLLGDSALYLCASSLRTGGFYGYTFGSGTRLTVV.

This chain joins TRBV5-1 and TRBJ2-1; 13 bases agree with TRBD2. This CDR3 comprises 18 residues. Germline-derived CDR1 and CDR2 are SGHRS and YFSETQ. Unmatched junction bases numbered 9, after V lost 4 bases and J lost 2 bases. CDR3 nucleotide sequence: TGCGCCAGCAGCCCCGGACTAGCGGGAGATAGACCCTACAATGAGCAGTTCTTC. It specifies CASSPGLAGDRPYNEQFF.

The chain has TRBV28 and TRBJ1-2; perhaps TRBD1 as D (6 bases). Germline loops: CDR1 MDHEN, CDR2 SYDVKM. V was clipped by 3 bases and J by 2 bases, with 16 bases between them. The CDR3 length is 16 residues. Written as DNA, the CDR3 is TGTGCCAGCAGTTTGGGATCAGGGGACCTGAACTATGGCTACACCTTC. This gives the protein CASSLGSGDLNYGYTF.

V is TRBV6-5 and J is TRBJ2-7; TRBD1 agrees at 7 bases. CDR3 length: 13 amino acids. Trimming at V came to 6 bases and at J to 1 base, leaving 3 bases not matched to a gene. Per germline, CDR1 MNHEY and CDR2 SVGAGI. CDR3 in DNA: TGTGCCAGCAGACAGGGACAGTCCTACGAGCAGTACTTC. Translation: CASRQGQSYEQYF.

The chain uses TRBV5-4 and TRBJ1-1; 7 positions match TRBD1. Germline-derived CDR1 and CDR2 are SGHNT and YYREEE (reference sequence). The CDR3 consists of 13 residues. The ends lost 1 base at V and 11 bases at J; junction bases unmatched: 8. The DNA for the CDR3 is TGTGCCAGCAGCTTGTTCGGACAGGTCGGGGCTTTCTTT. As protein: CASSLFGQVGAFF.

The chain is built from TRBV27 and TRBJ1-6; D gene uncertain. The germline V and J ends were trimmed by 9 bases and 0 bases, with 9 bases remaining between them. The length of the CDR3 is 14 residues. Per the germline V gene, CDR1 is MNHEY and CDR2 is SMNVEV (reference sequence). CDR3 region: CASRISSYNSPLHF. CDR3 coding DNA: TGTGCCAGTAGAATTAGCTCCTATAATTCACCCCTCCACTTT.

This clone was picked up many times. The chain is built from TRBV6-1 and TRBJ2-1; 7 bases are shared with TRBD1. The V gene end was trimmed by 0 bases and the J gene end by 3 bases; junction bases not matched to a gene: 2. Germline V gives CDR1 MNHNS, CDR2 SASEGT. CDR3 size: 15 residues. CDR3 in DNA: TGTGCCAGCAGTGAAGCGGCAGGGGGCTACAATGAGCAGTTCTTC. It yields the protein CASSEAAGGYNEQFF.

The chain employs TRBV2 and TRBJ2-3; 9 positions match TRBD1. The V gene end was trimmed by 7 bases and the J gene end by 4 bases; junction bases not matched to a gene: 6. CDR3 length: 14 amino acids. CDR1 and CDR2 from the germline V gene are SNHLY and FYNNEI. CDR3: CASTLDRGPDTQYF. Here the CDR3 DNA reads TGTGCCAGCACCTTGGACAGGGGCCCAGATACGCAGTATTTT.

The rearrangement uses TRBV5-1 and TRBJ1-5; D is possibly TRBD1 (6 bases). Per the germline V gene, CDR1 is SGHRS and CDR2 is YFSETQ. The CDR3 runs to 15 residues. The V end was cut by 4 bases, the J end by 6 bases, with 17 bases between. DNA for the CDR3: TGCGCCAGCAGCCCAAGGGGAGGGACAAGTCAGCCCCAGCATTTT. The encoded protein is CASSPRGGTSQPQHF.

The V gene is TRBV4-3, the J gene TRBJ1-5; D is ambiguous. The CDR3 has 15 residues. CDR1 is LGHNA and CDR2 is YSLEER in the germline V gene. Between the trimmed V and J ends, which lost 1 base and 6 bases, there was a span of 13 bases. CDR3 DNA: TGCGCCAGCAGCCAAGCGTATTCGAGTCTTCAGCCCCAGCATTTT. Translating it yields CASSQAYSSLQPQHF.